Listed here is a single TCR beta chain. The antigen is unknown. These data belong to a study of monozygotic twins with inflammatory bowel disease. With eight separate reactions per sample, the authors made cDNA. TCRdb re-called the 5' RACE reads; one entry per CDR3 protein, DNA not given. The table counts around 150,000 distinct CDR3 sequences; 2% to 3% lies in the top ten. The study, taken as a whole, reports: Among IBD patients, TCRbeta diversity (inverse Simpson) was lower than in healthy co-twins.

Blood was collected, more than 2 ml per donor. The CDR3 totals 14 residues. V usage is TRBV23-1 and J usage is TRBJ2-7; with no DNA, the TCRdb D assignment of TRBD1 cannot be verified. TRBV23-1 is an ORF, with its function uncertain. The clonotype originates from a human donor with ulcerative colitis or Crohn's disease, or a healthy co-twin of an affected twin (not recorded which). The sequencing sample was made of blood. CDR3 region: CASSLPGPSYEQYF.